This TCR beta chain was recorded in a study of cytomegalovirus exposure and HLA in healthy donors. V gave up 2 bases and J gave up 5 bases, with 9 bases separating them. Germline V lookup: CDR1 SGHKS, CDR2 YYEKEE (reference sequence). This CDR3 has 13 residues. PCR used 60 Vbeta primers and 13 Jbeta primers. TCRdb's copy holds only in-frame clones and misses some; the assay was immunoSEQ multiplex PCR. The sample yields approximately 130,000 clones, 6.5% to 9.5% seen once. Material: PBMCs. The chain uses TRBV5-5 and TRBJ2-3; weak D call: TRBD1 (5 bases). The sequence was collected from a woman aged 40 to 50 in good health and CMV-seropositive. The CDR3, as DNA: TGTGCCAGCAGCTTACAGGAGAAAGATACGCAGTATTTT. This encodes CASSLQEKDTQYF.